Listed here are 13 T cell receptor beta chains from one sample, sequenced in a study of cytomegalovirus exposure and HLA in healthy donors. The primer mix had 60 Vbeta and 13 Jbeta primers. Data came from immunoSEQ multiplex PCR; TCRdb stores just in-frame clones and leaves some out. This table lists roughly 120,000 clones. The specimen was PBMCs. Receptors originate from a man aged 40-50 years in good health and CMV-seronegative.

V and J are TRBV7-9 and TRBJ2-2; the match to TRBD1 covers 10 bases. The CDR3 covers 16 residues. Germline CDR1 SEHNR, CDR2 FQNEAQ (reference sequence). V was clipped by 5 bases and J by 6 bases; unmatched bases: 9. DNA of the CDR3: TGTGCCAGCAGCCCATCCGGGACAGGGGAAGCCGGGGAGCTGTTTTTT. Protein: CASSPSGTGEAGELFF.

The chain employs TRBV6-5 and TRBJ1-3; D not resolved. Trimming pared 4 bases from V and 3 bases from J, leaving 4 bases between. The CDR3 runs to 12 residues. Per germline, CDR1 MNHEY and CDR2 SVGAGI. CDR3 sequence: CASSSFGNTIYF. The CDR3 coding sequence is TGTGCCAGCAGTTCATTTGGAAACACCATATATTTT.

The chain links TRBV10-1 to TRBJ2-3, with 7 bases matching TRBD1. Per germline, CDR1 WNHNN and CDR2 SYGVQD (reference sequence). V lost 2 bases and J lost 2; bases outside the gene matches: 4. The CDR3 contains 15 residues. CDR3 protein: CASSEPGTATDTQYF. The DNA for the CDR3 is TGCGCCAGCAGTGAGCCCGGGACAGCCACAGATACGCAGTATTTT.

The chain carries TRBV11-3 and TRBJ2-1, with TRBD2 as a possible D gene (6 bases). Trimming cost V 4 bases and J 7 bases, with 14 bases left between them. The CDR3 runs 14 residues. Germline loops: CDR1 SGHNT, CDR2 YENEEA. CDR3 loop: CASSSGPSDNEQFF. The CDR3 DNA follows: TGTGCCAGCAGCTCAGGACCTAGCGATAATGAGCAGTTCTTC.

The rearrangement links TRBV7-3 to TRBJ1-2, with 7 bases that match TRBD1. The germline V gene has CDR1 SGHTA and CDR2 FQGTGA. Germline trimming cut 5 bases from V and 6 bases from J; bases unmatched to any gene: 9. The CDR3 has 14 amino acids. The CDR3 DNA reads TGTGCCAGCAGCCCGGACAGGTCTTATCATGGCTACACCTTC. It is translated as CASSPDRSYHGYTF.

This sequence joins TRBV11-2 and TRBJ1-4; D is perhaps TRBD1 (5 bases). Per germline, CDR1 SGHAT and CDR2 FQNNGV. This CDR3 is 15 amino acids long. Trimming removed 2 bases at V and 5 bases at J, with 12 bases between. The CDR3 DNA follows: TGTGCCAGCAGCTTATGGGGGGACGGGAATGAAAAACTGTTTTTT. Its translation: CASSLWGDGNEKLFF.

This chain joins TRBV6-6 and TRBJ1-4; no definite D call. Trimming shortened V by 6 bases and J by 7 bases, and 18 bases separated the two germline ends. Germline assignment: CDR1 MNHNY and CDR2 SVGAGI (reference sequence). The CDR3 consists of 15 residues. CDR3 residues: CASSLLGVPTEKLFF. The CDR3 DNA sequence: TGTGCCAGCAGCCTCCTCGGGGTCCCCACTGAAAAACTGTTTTTT.

The chain recombines TRBV4-1 with TRBJ2-5, with a tentative D call TRBD2 (6 bases). CDR1 is MGHRA, CDR2 YSYEKL, per germline. CDR3 size: 16 residues. Trimming removed 1 base from V and 4 bases from J, with 16 bases in between. The CDR3 region has the DNA TGCGCCAGCAGCCAAGGTCCCGAAAACGGGGGAGAGACCCAGTACTTC. Translation gives CASSQGPENGGETQYF.

The V and J genes are TRBV6-6 and TRBJ2-7, with 11 bases that match TRBD1. Germline trimming cut 2 bases from V and 5 bases from J; bases unmatched to any gene: 2. The length of the CDR3 is 14 residues. CDR1 MNHNY and CDR2 SVGAGI come from the germline V gene (reference sequence). The CDR3 nucleotides read TGTGCCAGCAGTTACCGGGACAGGGGGAACGAGCAGTACTTC. This gives the protein CASSYRDRGNEQYF.

The genes are TRBV10-1 and TRBJ1-5, with a possible D match to TRBD1 (6 bases). V was pared by 0 bases and J by 0 bases, with 15 bases between. Looked up from germline, CDR1 is WNHNN and CDR2 is SYGVQD (reference sequence). The CDR3 length is 18 residues. CDR3 sequence reads: CASSESPLTGNSNQPQHF. The CDR3 DNA reads as TGCGCCAGCAGTGAGTCCCCACTTACAGGGAATAGCAATCAGCCCCAGCATTTT.

V gene TRBV2 combines with J gene TRBJ1-4; tentatively, D is TRBD1 (5 bases). With 4 bases removed from V and 4 bases from J, the gap between germline ends came to 13 bases. The germline gives CDR1 SNHLY, CDR2 FYNNEI. The CDR3 contains 15 residues. The CDR3 nucleotides read TGTGCCAGCAGTGGAGGAGGGGTGGGTAATGAAAAACTGTTTTTT. This translates into CASSGGGVGNEKLFF.

V and J are TRBV2 and TRBJ1-6; 7 bases match TRBD1. This CDR3 contains 15 residues. Germline loops: CDR1 SNHLY, CDR2 FYNNEI. V lost 4 bases and J lost 9; bases outside the gene matches: 9. CDR3: CASSVEARGASPLHF. The CDR3 DNA is TGTGCCAGCAGTGTTGAGGCCAGGGGGGCTTCACCCCTCCACTTT.

This chain connects TRBV5-1 to TRBJ2-3; D remains ambiguous. The CDR3 extends over 12 amino acids. V gave up 3 bases and J gave up 6 bases, with 8 bases separating them. Germline CDR1 reads SGHRS; CDR2 reads YFSETQ. CDR3 bases: TGCGCCAGCAGCTCCACTACGGATACGCAGTATTTT. It translates to CASSSTTDTQYF.